Shown below are 20 T cell receptor beta chains from a single sample sequenced in a study of response to subunit inactivated influenza vaccine. TCRdb re-analysed the RT-PCR reads in MiXCR, keeping a single row per CDR3 protein. The sample has about 530,000 distinct CDR3 sequences, about 12% seen once. Material: PBMCs from blood, obtained on the day of vaccination. All receptors derive from a man aged 45 to 65 who received an inactivated influenza vaccine.

This chain uses TRBV7-9 with TRBJ2-7; D gene unclear. This CDR3 has 16 residues. V was pared by 1 base and J by 0 bases, with 13 bases between. Germline CDR1 SEHNR, CDR2 FQNEAQ (reference sequence). CDR3 residues: CASSLGVGEDSYEQYF. CDR3 DNA: TGTGCCAGCAGCTTAGGGGTCGGCGAGGACTCCTACGAGCAGTACTTC.

This chain links TRBV20-1 with TRBJ2-7; D ambiguous. The CDR3 spans 12 residues. Trimming pared 1 base from V and 1 base from J, leaving 5 bases between. Germline CDR1 DFQATT, CDR2 SNEGSKA (reference sequence). CDR3 sequence (DNA): TGCAGTGCTAGAGGTTTATCCTACGAGCAGTACTTC. Translating it yields CSARGLSYEQYF.

In this sample, this clonotype turned up a few times. The chain combines TRBV7-2 with TRBJ1-5; D is uncertain. This CDR3 region has 14 residues. CDR1 and CDR2 from the germline V gene are SGHTA and FQGNSA. Trimming cost V 5 bases and J 9 bases, with 17 bases left between them. The CDR3 DNA follows: TGTGCCAGCAGCCGGGGATGGAACCTAGGGCCCCAGCATTTT. This translates into CASSRGWNLGPQHF.

This clonotype was detected once. The V call is TRBV4-1, the J call TRBJ1-2; the match to TRBD1 covers 7 bases. This CDR3 has 15 residues. Germline CDR1 reads MGHRA; CDR2 reads YSYEKL. The junction had 8 bases not matched to a gene; V was cut back by 3 bases and J by 4 bases. The CDR3 reads CASSHPRQGSYGYTF. Written as DNA, the CDR3 is TGCGCCAGCAGCCACCCCCGACAGGGAAGCTATGGCTACACCTTC.

The chain joins TRBV6-2 or TRBV6-3 to TRBJ2-2; the match to TRBD1 covers 7 bases. CDR1 and CDR2 (germline): MNHEY, SVGEGT. V shed 9 bases and J 4 bases; nucleotides not matched to a gene: 5. The CDR3 is made up of 13 amino acids. The CDR3 loop reads CASRDSSTGELFF. In nucleotides, the CDR3 is TGTGCCAGTCGGGACAGCTCCACCGGGGAGCTGTTTTTT.

This clonotype was recorded at least ten times. The chain is built from TRBV12-3 or TRBV12-4 and TRBJ2-1, with 7 bases that match TRBD2. This CDR3 comprises 15 residues. Trimming at V came to 2 bases and at J to 10 bases, leaving 11 bases not matched to a gene. CDR3 coding DNA: TGTGCCAGCAGTTTACAGAGCGGGGCGAATCGGGAGCAGTTCTTC. The encoded protein is CASSLQSGANREQFF.

The genes are TRBV11-2 and TRBJ1-2; D is possibly TRBD1 (6 bases). The V gene's germline CDR1 is SGHAT and CDR2 FQNNGV. The V end was cut by 5 bases, the J end by 5 bases, with 18 bases between. This CDR3 contains 15 residues. This chain's CDR3 is CASSPLQGNPYGYTF. Here the CDR3 DNA reads TGTGCCAGCAGCCCATTACAGGGTAACCCTTATGGCTACACCTTC.

This chain connects TRBV28 to TRBJ2-1, with 15 bases identical to TRBD2. The J call may be in error: the DNA end matches TRBJ2-7 better. The germline CDR1 and CDR2 sequences are MDHEN and SYDVKM. The CDR3 spans 17 residues. This chain's CDR3 is CASSPPGLAGGYNEQYF. The CDR3 coding sequence is TGTGCCAGCAGTCCTCCGGGACTAGCGGGAGGATACAATGAGCAGTACTTC.

This clonotype has a handful of counts. The gene calls are TRBV12-3 or TRBV12-4 and TRBJ1-1, with D unresolved. CDR3 length equals 15 residues. Trimming stripped 1 base from V and 4 bases from J, with 13 bases between. CDR3 residues: CASSLDSVGSTEAFF. The CDR3 DNA sequence: TGTGCCAGCAGTTTAGACTCTGTGGGGAGCACTGAAGCTTTCTTT.

The rearrangement joins TRBV6-1 to TRBJ2-1; 15 bases align to TRBD2. Germline V gene lookup returns CDR1 MNHNS and CDR2 SASEGT. Trimming removed 4 bases from V and 4 bases from J; junction bases left unmatched: 8. The length of the CDR3 is 18 residues. CDR3 nucleotides: TGTGCCAGCAGTGTCACACCGGGACTAGCGGGGGGATACAATGAGCAGTTCTTC. The encoded protein is CASSVTPGLAGGYNEQFF.

This chain links TRBV20-1 with TRBJ1-6, with 9 bases identical to TRBD1. This CDR3 is 15 amino acids long. Per the germline V gene, CDR1 is DFQATT and CDR2 is SNEGSKA (reference sequence). V lost 5 bases and J lost 5; bases outside the gene matches: 7. CDR3 residues: CSAGLTGGNNSPLHF. The CDR3 region has the DNA TGCAGTGCTGGATTGACAGGGGGTAATAATTCACCCCTCCACTTT.

This clonotype has a count of ten or more. The chain carries TRBV12-3 or TRBV12-4 and TRBJ2-2; D may be TRBD1 (6 bases). The CDR3 extends over 15 amino acids. The V end lost 9 bases, the J end lost 4 bases, and 18 bases lay between the germline ends. Written as DNA, the CDR3 is TGTGCCAGTCCGGCGGCAGGGGCCGGCACCGGGGAGCTGTTTTTT. It translates to CASPAAGAGTGELFF.

The DNA of the CDR3 is TGTGCCAGCAGTGGACTAGCGGGAGGGCCTATGAACACCGGGGAGCTGTTTTTT. Translating it yields CASSGLAGGPMNTGELFF. The V gene is TRBV28, the J gene TRBJ2-2; 15 nucleotides match TRBD2. The J segment lost 1 base and the V segment lost 5 bases, leaving 5 bases of the junction unmatched. Germline loops: CDR1 MDHEN, CDR2 SYDVKM. The CDR3 loop spans 18 amino acids.

This clonotype was seen only a few times. The chain combines TRBV9 with TRBJ2-1; 9 nucleotides line up with TRBD2. The germline gives CDR1 SGDLS, CDR2 YYNGEE. The CDR3 runs to 16 residues. The V gene end was trimmed by 2 bases and the J gene end by 2 bases; junction bases not matched to a gene: 5. CDR3 loop: CASSVGLAGPYNEQFF. CDR3 nucleotides: TGTGCCAGCAGCGTCGGCCTAGCGGGGCCCTACAATGAGCAGTTCTTC. Based on the CDR3 plus reference TRBV9 and TRBJ2-1, the full variable domain is DSGVTQTPKHLITATGQRVTLRCSPRSGDLSVYWYQQSLDQGLQFLIQYYNGEERAKGNILERFSAQQFPDLHSELNLSSLELGDSALYFCASSVGLAGPYNEQFFGPGTRLTVL.

The table lists this clonotype with a few counts. The rearrangement joins TRBV6-5 to TRBJ1-2, with 7 bases matching TRBD1. V was pared by 0 bases and J by 2 bases, with 3 bases of the junction left unmatched. Germline CDR1 reads MNHEY; CDR2 reads SVGAGI. This CDR3 is 15 amino acids long. The CDR3 is CASSYSSGGNYGYTF. CDR3 sequence (DNA): TGTGCCAGCAGTTACTCTTCAGGGGGAAACTATGGCTACACCTTC.

The chain uses TRBV7-2 and TRBJ2-5, with D possibly called TRBD1 or TRBD2 (5 bases each). CDR1 and CDR2 (germline): SGHTA, FQGNSA. The ends were cut back, 4 bases at V and 3 bases at J, with 15 bases in the middle. This CDR3 comprises 15 residues. As DNA, the CDR3 is TGTGCCAGCAGCTCCCCGCTCGGGGCAGAAGAGACCCAGTACTTC. It encodes CASSSPLGAEETQYF.

This clonotype was counted a few times. The chain is built from TRBV29-1 and TRBJ1-1; TRBD1 agrees at 7 bases. J gave up 4 bases and V 4 bases, and 6 bases lay outside the gene matches. Germline CDR1 reads SQVTM; CDR2 reads ANQGSEA. The CDR3 has 13 amino acids. The CDR3 nucleotides are TGCAGCGTTGTAAGGGGGCCGAGCACTGAAGCTTTCTTT. Protein: CSVVRGPSTEAFF. The full variable domain, with the rest looked up from reference TRBV29-1 and TRBJ1-1, is SAVISQKPSRDICQRGTSLTIQCQVDSQVTMMFWYRQQPGQSLTLIATANQGSEATYESGFVIDKFPISRPNLTFSTLTVSNMSPEDSSIYLCSVVRGPSTEAFFGQGTRLTVV.

The J gene is TRBJ2-1, the V gene TRBV24-1; TRBD2 aligns across 9 bases. The CDR3 consists of 16 residues. Per the germline V gene, CDR1 is KGHDR and CDR2 is SFDVKD. After removal of 5 bases from V and 9 bases from J, the junction contained 13 bases not matched to a gene. CDR3 DNA sequence: TGTGCCACCAGTGGGATCGGCGGGAGGGCGGTAGGTGAGCAGTTCTTC. As protein: CATSGIGGRAVGEQFF.

The chain employs TRBV5-1 and TRBJ1-1; 7 nucleotides agree with TRBD1. V lost 3 bases, J lost 1 base, and 12 bases stayed unmatched. Germline assignment: CDR1 SGHRS and CDR2 YFSETQ. CDR3 length: 17 amino acids. DNA of the CDR3: TGCGCCAGCAGCTCCGGAAATGCCGGGACAGCGAACACTGAAGCTTTCTTT. Translating gives CASSSGNAGTANTEAFF.

This clonotype has a count of ten or more. V usage is TRBV6-1 and J usage is TRBJ1-1; D unclear. Trimming pared 5 bases from V and 0 bases from J, leaving 7 bases between. The CDR3 covers 13 residues. Per the germline V gene, CDR1 is MNHNS and CDR2 is SASEGT. CDR3 nucleotide sequence: TGTGCCAGCAGTCCCGCCTTGAACACTGAAGCTTTCTTT. Translated, it gives CASSPALNTEAFF.